This T cell receptor (beta chain) appears in the sequencing data of a study of OX40 agonist ivuxolimab in advanced cancers. Study at large: All patients had ivuxolimab intravenously every 2 weeks at 0.01 to 10 mg/kg.

This CDR3 is built from 13 residues. V was cut by 7 bases and J by 10 bases, with 19 bases left in between. Germline lookup yields CDR1 MNHEY and CDR2 SVGAGI. TCRdb's table, derived via immunoSEQ multiplex PCR, lists solely in-frame clones and lacks some. The data contain 70,000 or so clones, around four fifths of them singletons. The J gene is TRBJ1-1, the V gene TRBV6-5; no firm D call. This TCR came from an adult with an advanced solid tumor such as melanoma, head and neck, liver or kidney cancer. Sequenced here: CD4+ or CD8+ T cells sorted from blood, sampled in a trial of the OX40 agonist ivuxolimab. CDR3 sequence (DNA): TGTGCCAGCACCAACCCCCCCGGGAGGACAGCTTTCTTT. Its translation: CASTNPPGRTAFF.